The clone carrying this T cell receptor beta chain was recorded a few times. The antigen is not known. The entry originates in a study of cytomegalovirus exposure and HLA in healthy donors. Study-wide results and caveats: Later examination showed HLA-associated TCR beta chains had greater clonal expansion than equally common others. Associated with cytomegalovirus, according to the listing, were around 160 TCR beta chains. When a later analysis was performed, an Asian-associated ancestry cluster reportedly had fewer N-insertions than the roughly 670-donor mean.

PCR used 60 Vbeta primers and 13 Jbeta primers. The table came from immunoSEQ multiplex PCR; TCRdb's copy has only in-frame clones and leaves some out. The data show about 31,000 clones, about three fifths seen once. The source of this sequence is a man aged 50-59 years in good health and CMV-seropositive. Sequences were obtained from PBMCs.

CDR3 DNA sequence: TGTGCCAGCAGTGACAGGGATAGCTCCTACGAGCAGTACTTC. This codes for CASSDRDSSYEQYF. The V call is TRBV6-5, the J call TRBJ2-7; TRBD1 aligns across 7 bases. The V gene end was trimmed by 5 bases and the J gene end by 0 bases; junction bases not matched to a gene: 4. The CDR3 has 14 residues. Germline V gene sequence: CDR1 MNHEY, CDR2 SVGAGI.